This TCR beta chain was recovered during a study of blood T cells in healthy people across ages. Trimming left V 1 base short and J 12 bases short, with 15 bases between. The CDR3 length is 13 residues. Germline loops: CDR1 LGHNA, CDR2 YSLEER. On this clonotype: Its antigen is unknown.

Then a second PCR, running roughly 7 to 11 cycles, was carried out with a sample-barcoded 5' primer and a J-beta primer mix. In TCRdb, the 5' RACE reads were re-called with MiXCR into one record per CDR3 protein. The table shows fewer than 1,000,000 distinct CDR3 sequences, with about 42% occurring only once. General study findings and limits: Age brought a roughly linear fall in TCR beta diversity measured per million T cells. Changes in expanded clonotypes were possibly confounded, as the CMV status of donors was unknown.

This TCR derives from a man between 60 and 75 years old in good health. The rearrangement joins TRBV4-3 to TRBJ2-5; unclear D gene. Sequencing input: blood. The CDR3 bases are TGCGCCAGCAGCCAAGGACCCGGGTCTGCGGAGTACTTC. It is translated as CASSQGPGSAEYF.